This record looks at one T cell receptor (beta chain) sequence and its context. Germline-derived CDR1 and CDR2 are SGHVS and FNYEAQ. V was clipped by 6 bases and J by 7 bases, with 11 bases between them. This CDR3 is 12 amino acids long. Those who donated were healthy bone marrow donors. The data were obtained in a study of cytomegalovirus exposure and HLA in healthy donors. The PCR employed 60 Vbeta primers together with 13 Jbeta primers. Method: immunoSEQ multiplex PCR; TCRdb's copy keeps in-frame clones and lacks some. The data show approximately 100,000 clones, 69% seen once. This TCR was recovered from a woman in her seventies in good health and CMV-seropositive. The source material was PBMCs. J is TRBJ2-3 and V is TRBV7-6; the D gene is possibly TRBD2 (6 bases). In nucleotides, the CDR3 is TGTGCCAGCAGTCTTGGGGGGAATACGCAGTATTTT. It is translated as CASSLGGNTQYF.